The source of this T cell receptor beta chain is a study of identifying expanded T cells in peripheral blood. No infections or other immune events were documented during collection. Overall study findings and caveats: Over two and four weeks, about 15 and 18 clones changed, versus approximately 1.1 between replicates. Approximately two-week clone count variance significantly increased as total template count grew.

The method was immunoSEQ multiplex PCR; TCRdb's version includes in-frame clones alone and lacks a portion of them. The profile covers 50,000 or so clones, with 89% appearing a single time and about 3.7% taken by the ten largest. The CDR3 loop spans 12 amino acids. Germline V lookup: CDR1 SNHLY, CDR2 FYNNEI. V shed 7 bases and J 3 bases; nucleotides not matched to a gene: 3. A remark on this clone: Its antigen remains unknown.

The material sequenced was blood. This TCR came from a person aged 18 to 75 in good health. This chain uses TRBV2 with TRBJ2-7; 7 positions match TRBD1. CDR3 nucleotide sequence: TGTGCCAGCAAGCCAGGGGGCTACGAGCAGTACTTC. Translated: CASKPGGYEQYF.